This T cell receptor (beta chain) was sequenced during a study of blood T cell repertoires in COVID-19. Study-level background: Acute and convalescent COVID-19 specimens originated in the United States, Italy and Spain. PBMCs, B-cell-depleted T cells, or T cells were the source of the cDNA or gDNA that made up the material.

V was shortened by 2 bases and J by 1 base, with 17 bases between the two germline ends. The CDR3 extends over 17 amino acids. CDR1 SGDLS and CDR2 YYNGEE come from the germline V gene. Libraries were prepared by immunoSEQ multiplex PCR; TCRdb keeps only in-frame clonotypes and omits some of them. The data contain approximately 61,000 clones, 88% of them singletons. The specimen sequenced was peripheral blood. The sequence derives from an elderly woman with active COVID-19. The chain links TRBV9 to TRBJ2-3; D might be TRBD2 (6 bases). Here the CDR3 reads CASSVGLASGGTDTQYF. CDR3 sequence (DNA): TGTGCCAGCAGCGTGGGCCTAGCGAGTGGGGGCACAGATACGCAGTATTTT.